The T cell receptor beta chain described here comes from a study of Ad26.COV2.S vaccination and SARS-CoV-2 variants. Study-level findings and limits: Vaccinees and placebo recipients showed similar non-spike TCR breadth.

This CDR3 region has 14 residues. Germline CDR1 reads SGHDN; CDR2 reads FVKESK. Trimming took off 4 bases at V and 4 bases at J, with 11 bases between the two ends. Clones were sequenced by immunoSEQ multiplex PCR, and TCRdb holds only the in-frame ones, with some missing. This sample has around 300,000 clones, with 88% found just once. Regarding treatment: about 20 received Ad26.COV2.S at low or high dose, single or two shots; about 5 received placebo; per-sample allocation not given. Sample collection was performed on day 63 after the first vaccine or placebo injection. Points on this clone: The antigen is not known.

This sample comprised peripheral blood, obtained in a trial of Ad26.COV2.S vaccine versus placebo. This clonotype was obtained from a person between 18 and 59 years old who received the Ad26.COV2.S COVID-19 vaccine or a placebo. V gene TRBV14 combines with J gene TRBJ1-5, with D possibly TRBD1 on 6 matching bases. In DNA form, the CDR3 reads TGTGCCAGCAGCCCGACAGGTTGGAATCAGCCCCAGCATTTT. Its translation: CASSPTGWNQPQHF.